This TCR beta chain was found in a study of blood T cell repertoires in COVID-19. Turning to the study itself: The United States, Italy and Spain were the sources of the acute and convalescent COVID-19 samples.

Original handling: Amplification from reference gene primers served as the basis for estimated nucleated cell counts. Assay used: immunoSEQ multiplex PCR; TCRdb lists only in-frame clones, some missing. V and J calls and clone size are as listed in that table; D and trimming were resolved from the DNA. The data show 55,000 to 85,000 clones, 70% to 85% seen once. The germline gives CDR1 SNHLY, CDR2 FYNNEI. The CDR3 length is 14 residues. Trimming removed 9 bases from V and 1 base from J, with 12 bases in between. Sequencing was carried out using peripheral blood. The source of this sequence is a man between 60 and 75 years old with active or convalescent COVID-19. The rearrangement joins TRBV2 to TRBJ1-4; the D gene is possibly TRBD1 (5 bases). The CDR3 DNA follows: TGTGCCAGTGCTCGTAGGGGAACTAATGAAAAACTGTTTTTT. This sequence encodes CASARRGTNEKLFF.